This TCR beta chain came from a study of cytomegalovirus exposure and HLA in healthy donors (dated by TCRdb to between 2016 and 2019). About the study as a whole: In an earlier analysis of some 610 of the donors, around 300 Gb of sequence data and some 120 million unique TCR beta sequences from 180 million or so T cells were reported. A later genetic analysis used genome-wide SNP genotypes for about 60% of the 666 donors, treating that subset as a discovery cohort. All discovery cohort repertoires had been generated on a single sequencing platform. A later analysis re-analyzed previously published TCR beta repertoires from approximately 670 donors and added high-resolution HLA genotyping to study TCR occurrence patterns. Donor age, sex, ethnicity and CMV serostatus were collected together with the repertoire data. A handful of DR-DQ haplotypes were handled as single units for association and clustering because linkage in the cohort was strong. Both class I and class II loci were covered by HLA typing, at four-digit resolution. An early release covering some 640 HLA-typed donors comprised approximately 300 gigabases of sequencing data and roughly 86 million unique TCR sequences. To predict cytomegalovirus infection status, the study brought together high-throughput TCR immunosequencing, statistical association of individual TCRs with disease status, and machine learning. The number of donors typed differed by locus, with about 629-630 for A, B, C, DRB1 and DQB1, 522 for DQA1, over 600 for DPA1, and around 450 for DPB1. The study used immunosequencing to profile the T cell repertoires of hundreds of subjects and linked those repertoires to cytomegalovirus serostatus. A separate validation cohort of more than 100 different subjects was used in addition to the roughly 670-subject first cohort. To decide whether each TCR beta V gene segment behaved as functional or pseudogenic, an earlier analysis of approximately 600 of the donors relied on high-throughput TCR beta sequencing. The genetic ancestry cluster associated with self-reported Caucasian donors included around four fifths of the roughly 360 genotyped donors. Among some 400 genotyped donors of the cohort, an average of approximately 200,000 unique TCR beta nucleotide sequences was sequenced per donor, of which approximately 18% were non-productive. The aim of the study was to test whether cataloging public T cell receptors could identify signatures of past pathogen exposure. Rather than using new phenotypic data, the later analysis identified candidate immune exposures from TCR beta sequences and from how often those sequences occurred across donors. Study-wide conclusions, independent of this receptor: The sequencing pipeline was judged likely to have produced a cluster of highly shared sequence variants as a technical artifact. Some IMGT-functional V segments, including TRBV6-2 and TRBV6-3, could not be told apart with the 87-base-pair reads, so those segments were excluded. Most CMV-associated TCR beta chains appeared to be HLA-restricted in a later analysis, and the HLA associations seemed to be driven largely by CMV exposure. A further reported finding was that TCR beta sequences accurately predicted the HLA-A and HLA-B alleles for most subjects in the first cohort. The authors suggested that the approach could potentially be generalized to other disease states and immunological phenotypes. According to a later genetic analysis, donors in an Asian-associated ancestry cluster had fewer N-insertions in productive TCRs than the approximately 670-donor mean. This cohort had only TCR beta chains sequenced, and the lack of alpha or paired-chain data limited which features could be detected. In a later analysis, several top co-occurrence clusters were reported to appear linked to parvovirus B19, influenza, CMV and Epstein-Barr virus. In the study, approximately 160 TCR beta chains were listed as associated with cytomegalovirus. Compared with equally common non-associated chains, HLA-associated TCR beta chains in a later analysis were more clonally expanded and had lower generation probabilities. A few of the identified cytomegalovirus-associated TCR beta chains were confirmed in vitro to be specific for cytomegalovirus antigens. The classifier was reported to diagnose cytomegalovirus status with high specificity and sensitivity in both the original cohort and the validation cohort. Seventeen rarely observed V segments, including chromosome 9 orphons, were excluded from the earlier analysis of approximately 500 of the donors because counts were too low. The presence/absence analyses assumed that sequencing depth was roughly uniform across donors, and that assumption may not be true. Strong co-occurrence of HLA alleles, especially DR and DQ, made assigning TCR associations to individual alleles difficult. HLA typing was unavailable for some donors at each locus, so association tests used only the typed subset. While some public TCRs were present in many individuals, most TCR sequences turned up only very rarely across donors. Linkage disequilibrium might explain the correlated functional status among segregating V segments, but an unknown experimental factor could not be excluded. A later analysis associated 15,000 or so TCR beta sequences with specific HLA alleles at a false discovery rate of 0.05. V-gene and J-gene trimming of TCR beta chains was associated with a missense DCLRE1C variant in a later genetic analysis, and the association was replicated in an independent cohort. The only immune exposure information available for the cohort was CMV serostatus. In an earlier analysis of about 600 of the donors, most TCR beta V segments appeared in productive rearrangements about 87% or about 30% of the time, broadly matching IMGT annotations. In a later analysis, TCR association rates were found to vary across HLA loci, with the most associated TCRs seen for DRB1 alleles and the fewest for HLA-C alleles.

The cohort was made up of 500 to 800 healthy bone marrow donors. All cohort members were sampled while nominally healthy, although unrecorded immune exposures were likely present. The donor was CMV seropositive and was included in the group of some 290 seropositive cohort members. Every donor gave a peripheral blood sample, and the peripheral blood mononuclear cells from that sample were used for TCR beta sequencing. Genomic DNA extraction from the blood cell samples was performed with the Qiagen DNeasy Blood Extraction Kit. Library preparation used the immunoSEQ multiplex PCR assay. The multiplex PCR relied on a mix of 60 forward primers for TCR Vbeta segments and 13 reverse primers for TCR Jbeta segments. The CDR3 region of rearranged TCR beta genes was amplified from genomic DNA with a multiplex PCR assay. Amplified TCR beta libraries were sequenced as 87-base-pair reads on the Illumina HiSeq System. The authors' pipeline ran thus. A later analysis tallied 75 million to 85 million unique TCR beta chains across the 700 or so repertoires, and about 12 million of those chains were shared by two or more donors. Raw reads were error-corrected and collapsed into unique sequences by a nearest-neighbor algorithm in which closely related sequences were merged to remove PCR and sequencing errors. Alignment of CDR3 sequences to IMGT reference sequences was used to assign V, D and J gene segments. For a sequence to be retained, a match of at least six nucleotides to both a V gene segment and a J gene segment was required. Rearrangements were classified as productive when the CDR3 lacked stop codons and remained in frame with V and J, and all other rearrangements were classified as non-productive. Following IMGT convention, CDR3 was defined as the stretch from the second conserved V-encoded cysteine up to the conserved J-encoded phenylalanine. Sequences without an unambiguous match to a single V gene segment were excluded from the earlier analysis of a few hundred of the donors. An earlier analysis of several hundred of the donors called V segments functional above 56.7% productive rearrangements and segregating when the between-donor standard deviation exceeded 5%. To diagnose cytomegalovirus status from the catalog of TCR beta chain sequences, a statistical classification framework was built. A later analysis assigned V and J genes by comparing TCR nucleotide sequences with IMGT/GENE-DB human TR gene sequences. In a later analysis, CDR3 sequences and most-parsimonious VDJ recombination scenarios were assigned using the TCRdist pipeline. A later analysis defined each TCR beta chain by its CDR3 amino acid sequence plus V-gene family, and excluded reads lacking a unique V-gene family. To address suspected cross-contamination and a sequencing artifact, a later analysis removed over 500 highly shared, low-generation-probability nucleotide sequences. For each public chain, a later analysis derived a clonal expansion index from normalized ranks of inferred template counts within each repertoire. Generation probabilities in a later analysis came from a VDJ recombination model fitted to out-of-frame rearrangements, and those results were checked against IGoR. A later analysis scored TCR-TCR, TCR-HLA and TCR-CMV co-occurrence with hypergeometric tests, applying a repertoire-size bias correction to TCR pairs. In a later analysis, false discovery rates were estimated by permuting HLA or CMV assignments 20 times. In a later analysis, co-occurring TCRs were grouped using DBSCAN, with TCRdist sequence similarity added in when clustering inside HLA-allele-positive subsets. For co-occurrence clustering, repertoires with fewer than 30,000 or more than 120,000 public chains were excluded, along with five or six repertoires with anomalous nucleotide sharing. Entries here come from immuneACCESS through TCRdb and include only in-frame sequences with V and J called. Some clones fail to appear in such tables; in the studies checked, an unresolved V gene covers under half of the shortfall, and the cause of the remainder is unknown. The V and J calls and the clone size are those of that table, but D and trimming were determined from the DNA. The sample records about 130,000 clones, 70% to 90% of which are singletons. The biggest ten clones account for approximately 20% of the sample.

At the junction V is shortened by 6 bases and J by 11 bases, with 19 bases in between. The CDR3 measures 14 amino acids from cysteine to phenylalanine. Only CDR3 DNA remains: 42 bases, in frame from the first base. The germline V gene supplies CDR1 SNHLY and CDR2 FYNNEI. Remarks on this clone: The antigen this receptor binds is unknown. Base qualities are not provided; no much larger clone lies one nucleotide away.

The sequence is built from TRBV2 and TRBJ1-4; a tentative D match to TRBD1 spans 6 bases. The sample comprised PBMCs. This TCR was recovered from a man aged 18 to 29 in good health and CMV-seropositive. The DNA is as follows: TGTGCCAGCAGAGCAGGGGATGCCTGGGGGAAACTGTTTTTT. This is translated as CASRAGDAWGKLFF. This CDR3, with the reference TRBV2 and TRBJ1-4 proteins standing in past its ends, gives the full variable domain EPEVTQTPSHQVTQMGQEVILRCVPISNHLYFYWYRQILGQKVEFLVSFYNNEISEKSEIFDDQFSVERPDGSNFTLKIRSTKLEDSAMYFCASRAGDAWGKLFFGSGTQLSVL.